What follows is one T cell receptor beta chain and its context. Its antigen remains unidentified. V was trimmed by 0 bases and J by 0 bases, leaving 12 bases between them. Per the germline V gene, CDR1 is MGHRA and CDR2 is YSYEKL. There are 17 residues in the CDR3. The sample comes from a study of cytomegalovirus exposure and HLA in healthy donors. As for the study in general: The Caucasian-associated ancestry cluster contained 81% of the roughly 390 genotyped donors.

The study, taken as a whole, reports: No immune exposure information besides CMV serostatus was available.

The PCR made use of 60 Vbeta and 13 Jbeta primers. Clones were read by immunoSEQ multiplex PCR, and TCRdb kept only the in-frame ones, dropping some. This table holds approximately 170,000 clones, 70% to 75% found once. This sequence joins TRBV4-1 and TRBJ1-5; D is uncertain. Sequences were obtained from PBMCs. The TCR sequence derives from a man younger than 45 in good health and CMV-seropositive. The CDR3 DNA is TGCGCCAGCAGCCAAGATTACCAGACTTATAGCAATCAGCCCCAGCATTTT. This gives the protein CASSQDYQTYSNQPQHF.